A selection of T cell receptor beta chains follows, all from one sample in a study of T cell repertoires in cytomegalovirus infection. MiXCR was run by TCRdb on the reads, yielding one entry per CDR3 protein. The sample lists roughly 230,000 distinct CDR3 sequences, 6% to 8% seen once, with 6.5% in the top ten. Sequencing input: PBMCs. These receptors were obtained from a human donor in good health (CMV status not recorded). Some clones in this sample may be carry-over from other donors' samples. CDR3s include the opening cysteine and the closing phenylalanine or tryptophan. Each record gives: clone size, V gene, D gene, J gene, CDR3 DNA, CDR3 protein. The D gene is left open where the match is weak. Rows may omit the clone size; those that give it use once, few, many or a size class.

clone size: many; V gene: TRBV11-2; D gene: .; J gene: TRBJ1-3; CDR3 DNA: TGTGCCAGCAGCGATGACGGCTTAATCAGTCACACCATATATTTT; CDR3 protein: CASSDDGLISHTIYF
clone size: many; V gene: TRBV7-2; D gene: .; J gene: TRBJ1-2; CDR3 DNA: TGTGCCAGCAGCTTAGCGGCGGGAGCTAACTATGGCTACACCTTC; CDR3 protein: CASSLAAGANYGYTF
clone size: many; V gene: TRBV6-1; D gene: .; J gene: TRBJ1-1; CDR3 DNA: TGTGCCAGCAGTCCCCAGAACACTGAAGCTTTCTTT; CDR3 protein: CASSPQNTEAFF
clone size: many; V gene: TRBV7-3; D gene: .; J gene: TRBJ2-7; CDR3 DNA: TGTGCCAGCAGCTTAAGGGCAGGCCAAGAGCAGTACTTC; CDR3 protein: CASSLRAGQEQYF
clone size: .; V gene: TRBV6-1; D gene: .; J gene: TRBJ1-6; CDR3 DNA: TGTGCCAGCAGTGAAGTGCGGAGGGAAGGCCACTTT; CDR3 protein: CASSEVRREGHF
clone size: many; V gene: TRBV19; D gene: .; J gene: TRBJ1-5; CDR3 DNA: TGTGCCAGTAGTATTCGAGGCCAGCCCCAGCATTTT; CDR3 protein: CASSIRGQPQHF
clone size: .; V gene: TRBV7-2; D gene: .; J gene: TRBJ2-7; CDR3 DNA: TGTGCCAGCAGCCCTAGGGGGTACCCCTACGAGCAGTACTTC; CDR3 protein: CASSPRGYPYEQYF
clone size: .; V gene: TRBV5-8; D gene: TRBD1; J gene: TRBJ2-1; CDR3 DNA: TGTGCCAGCAACAAACAGGGGTCGAGCTCCTACAATGAGCAGTTCTTC; CDR3 protein: CASNKQGSSSYNEQFF
clone size: many; V gene: TRBV20-1; D gene: .; J gene: TRBJ2-1; CDR3 DNA: TGCAGTGCTCGGGTCGGGGGCTCCTACAATGAGCAGTTCTTC; CDR3 protein: CSARVGGSYNEQFF
clone size: many; V gene: TRBV15; D gene: .; J gene: TRBJ1-5; CDR3 DNA: TGTGCCACGCGAACGGACGGGTATCAGCCCCAGCATTTT; CDR3 protein: CATRTDGYQPQHF
clone size: .; V gene: TRBV2; D gene: .; J gene: TRBJ1-1; CDR3 DNA: TGTGCCAGCAGTGAACAGGACGGCAGGCGGGCTTTT; CDR3 protein: CASSEQDGRRAF
clone size: many; V gene: TRBV30; D gene: .; J gene: TRBJ2-7; CDR3 DNA: TGTGCCTGGAGGCCGGCCGCGGTCCACGAGCAGTACTTC; CDR3 protein: CAWRPAAVHEQYF
clone size: many; V gene: TRBV29-1; D gene: .; J gene: TRBJ2-5; CDR3 DNA: TGCAGCGTTGGTCTAGACCCGGCTGGAGAGACCCAGTACTTC; CDR3 protein: CSVGLDPAGETQYF
clone size: many; V gene: TRBV5-1; D gene: TRBD1; J gene: TRBJ2-1; CDR3 DNA: TGCGCCAGCCGGGACAGACCCCAGGATGAGCAGTTCTTC; CDR3 protein: CASRDRPQDEQFF
clone size: many; V gene: TRBV12-3/TRBV12-4; D gene: .; J gene: TRBJ1-1; CDR3 DNA: TGTGCCAGCAGTAGAGACAGACAAGGTGAAGCTTTCTTT; CDR3 protein: CASSRDRQGEAFF
clone size: many; V gene: TRBV2; D gene: .; J gene: TRBJ1-3; CDR3 DNA: TGTGCCAGCAGTGCCAGGGCTTCGGGAAACACCATATATTTT; CDR3 protein: CASSARASGNTIYF
clone size: many; V gene: TRBV12-3/TRBV12-4; D gene: TRBD2; J gene: TRBJ2-1; CDR3 DNA: TGTGCCAGCAGTGAACTAGCGGGGGAGTTCTTC; CDR3 protein: CASSELAGEFF
clone size: many; V gene: TRBV28; D gene: .; J gene: TRBJ1-1; CDR3 DNA: TGTGCCAGCAAAATGGCAGGGACAACTGAAGCTTTCTTT; CDR3 protein: CASKMAGTTEAFF
clone size: many; V gene: TRBV12-5; D gene: TRBD2; J gene: TRBJ2-3; CDR3 DNA: TGTGCTAGTGGTCTTAGCGGGGTCACAGATACGCAGTATTTT; CDR3 protein: CASGLSGVTDTQYF
clone size: many; V gene: TRBV12-3/TRBV12-4; D gene: TRBD1; J gene: TRBJ1-2; CDR3 DNA: TGTGCCAGCAGTCGGACAGGTGTCTATGGCTACACCTTC; CDR3 protein: CASSRTGVYGYTF
clone size: .; V gene: TRBV29-1; D gene: .; J gene: TRBJ2-5; CDR3 DNA: TGCAGCGCTGCCTGGACTGTTCAAGAGACCCAGTACTTC; CDR3 protein: CSAAWTVQETQYF
clone size: .; V gene: TRBV20-1; D gene: .; J gene: TRBJ1-5; CDR3 DNA: TGCAGTGCCAGACCGGGAGGGAATCAGCCCCAGCATTTT; CDR3 protein: CSARPGGNQPQHF
clone size: many; V gene: TRBV29-1; D gene: .; J gene: TRBJ1-5; CDR3 DNA: TGCAGCGTTGTTGGCCAAAGCAATCAGCCCCAGCATTTT; CDR3 protein: CSVVGQSNQPQHF
clone size: .; V gene: TRBV29-1; D gene: .; J gene: TRBJ1-1; CDR3 DNA: TGCAGCGTTTATGGGAACACTGAAGCTTTCTTT; CDR3 protein: CSVYGNTEAFF
clone size: many; V gene: TRBV20-1; D gene: .; J gene: TRBJ1-4; CDR3 DNA: TGCAGTGCTAGCGGGGGGGGTAATGAAAAACTGTTTTTT; CDR3 protein: CSASGGGNEKLFF
clone size: many; V gene: TRBV27; D gene: .; J gene: TRBJ1-1; CDR3 DNA: TGTGCCAGCAGTTTATCGTACGCAGGGAACACTGAAGCTTTCTTT; CDR3 protein: CASSLSYAGNTEAFF
clone size: many; V gene: TRBV6-6; D gene: TRBD2; J gene: TRBJ2-7; CDR3 DNA: TGTGCCAGCAGTTTTCCCCGGGGGGGTAGCGGGATAAGCTCCTACGAGCAGTACTTC; CDR3 protein: CASSFPRGGSGISSYEQYF
clone size: many; V gene: TRBV6-1; D gene: TRBD2; J gene: TRBJ2-5; CDR3 DNA: TGTGCCAGCAACCCACTAGCGGGGGGCACGGAGACCCAGTACTTC; CDR3 protein: CASNPLAGGTETQYF
clone size: many; V gene: TRBV7-2; D gene: TRBD1; J gene: TRBJ1-2; CDR3 DNA: TGTGCCAGCAGTCCTACAGGGGGAAACTATGGCTACACCTTC; CDR3 protein: CASSPTGGNYGYTF
clone size: many; V gene: TRBV12-3/TRBV12-4; D gene: .; J gene: TRBJ1-6; CDR3 DNA: TGTGCCAGCAGTTTTCGCCAGCCCCTCCACTTT; CDR3 protein: CASSFRQPLHF
clone size: many; V gene: TRBV7-2; D gene: .; J gene: TRBJ1-2; CDR3 DNA: TGTGCCAGCAGCTTAGCTGTGAACTATGGCTACACCTTC; CDR3 protein: CASSLAVNYGYTF